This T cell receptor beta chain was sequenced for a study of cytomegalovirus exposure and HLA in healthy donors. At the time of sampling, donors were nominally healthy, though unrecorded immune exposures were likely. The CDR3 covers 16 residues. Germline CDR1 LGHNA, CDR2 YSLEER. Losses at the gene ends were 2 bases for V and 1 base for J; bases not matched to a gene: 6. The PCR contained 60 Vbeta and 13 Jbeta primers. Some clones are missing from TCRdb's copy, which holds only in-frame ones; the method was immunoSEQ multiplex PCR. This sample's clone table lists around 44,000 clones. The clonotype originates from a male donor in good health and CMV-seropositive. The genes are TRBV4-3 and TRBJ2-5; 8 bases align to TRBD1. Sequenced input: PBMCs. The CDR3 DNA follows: TGCGCCAGCAGCCAACAAGGACAGGGTAGCCAAGAGACCCAGTACTTC. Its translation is CASSQQGQGSQETQYF.